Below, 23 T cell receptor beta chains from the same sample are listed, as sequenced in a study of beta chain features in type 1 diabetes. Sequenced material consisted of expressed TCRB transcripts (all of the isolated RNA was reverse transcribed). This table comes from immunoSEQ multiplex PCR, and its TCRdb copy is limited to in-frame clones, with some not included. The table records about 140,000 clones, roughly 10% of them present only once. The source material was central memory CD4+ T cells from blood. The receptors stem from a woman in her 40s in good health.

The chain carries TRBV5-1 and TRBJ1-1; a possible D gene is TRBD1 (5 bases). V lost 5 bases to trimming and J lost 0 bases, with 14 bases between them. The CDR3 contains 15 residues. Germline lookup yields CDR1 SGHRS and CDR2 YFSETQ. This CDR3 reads CASSRGPSMNTEAFF. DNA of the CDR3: TGCGCCAGCAGTAGGGGCCCTAGTATGAACACTGAAGCTTTCTTT.

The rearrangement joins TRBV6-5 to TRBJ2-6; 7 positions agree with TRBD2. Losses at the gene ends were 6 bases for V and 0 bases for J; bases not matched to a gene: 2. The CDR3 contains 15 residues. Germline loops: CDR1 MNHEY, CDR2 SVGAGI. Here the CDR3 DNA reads TGTGCCAGCAGGTCGGGAGGCTCTGGGGCCAACGTCCTGACTTTC. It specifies CASRSGGSGANVLTF.

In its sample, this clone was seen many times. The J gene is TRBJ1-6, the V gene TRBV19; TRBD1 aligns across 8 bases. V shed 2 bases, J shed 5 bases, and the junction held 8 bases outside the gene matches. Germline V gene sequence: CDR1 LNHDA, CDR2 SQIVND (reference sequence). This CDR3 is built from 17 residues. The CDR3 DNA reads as TGTGCCAGTAGTATAAACCCCCGGACAGGGAATAATTCACCCCTCCACTTT. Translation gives CASSINPRTGNNSPLHF.

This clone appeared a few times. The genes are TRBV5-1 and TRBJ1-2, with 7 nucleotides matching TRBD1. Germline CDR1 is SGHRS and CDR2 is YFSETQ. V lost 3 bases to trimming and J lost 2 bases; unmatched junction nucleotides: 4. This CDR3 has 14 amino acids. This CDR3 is CASSSPQGNYGYTF. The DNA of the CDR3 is TGCGCCAGCAGCTCACCACAGGGGAACTATGGCTACACCTTC.

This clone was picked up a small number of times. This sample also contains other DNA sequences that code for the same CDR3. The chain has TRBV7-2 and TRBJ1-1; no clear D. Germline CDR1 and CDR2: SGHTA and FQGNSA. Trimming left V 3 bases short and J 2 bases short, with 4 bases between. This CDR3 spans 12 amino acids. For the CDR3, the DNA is TGTGCCAGCAGCTTTTCTAACACTGAAGCTTTCTTT. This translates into CASSFSNTEAFF.

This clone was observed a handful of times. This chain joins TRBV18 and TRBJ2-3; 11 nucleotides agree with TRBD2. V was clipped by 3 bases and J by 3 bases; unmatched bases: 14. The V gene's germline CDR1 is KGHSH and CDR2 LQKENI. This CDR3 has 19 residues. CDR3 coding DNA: TGTGCCAGCTCACCCCCGTGGTTTCCTAGCGGGGGGCCAACAGATACGCAGTATTTT. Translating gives CASSPPWFPSGGPTDTQYF.

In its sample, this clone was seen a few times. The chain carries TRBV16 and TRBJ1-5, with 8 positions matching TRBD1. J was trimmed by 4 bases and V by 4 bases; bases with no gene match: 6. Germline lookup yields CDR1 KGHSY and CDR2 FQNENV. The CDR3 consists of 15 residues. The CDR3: CASSRDRGTNQPQHF. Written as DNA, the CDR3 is TGTGCCAGCAGCCGCGACAGGGGTACAAATCAGCCCCAGCATTTT.

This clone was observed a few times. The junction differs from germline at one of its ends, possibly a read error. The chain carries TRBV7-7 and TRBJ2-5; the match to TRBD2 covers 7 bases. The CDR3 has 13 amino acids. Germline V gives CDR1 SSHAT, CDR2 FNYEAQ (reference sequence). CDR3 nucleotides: TGTGCTAGCAGCTTCCCCGGGACTACCGAACAGCACTTC. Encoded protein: CASSFPGTTEQHF. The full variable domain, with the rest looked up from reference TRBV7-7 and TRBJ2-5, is GAGVSQSPRYKVTKRGQDVTLRCDPISSHATLYWYQQALGQGPEFLTYFNYEAQPDKSGLPSDRFSAERPEGSISTLTIQRTEQRDSAMYRCASSFPGTTEQHFGPGTRLLVL.

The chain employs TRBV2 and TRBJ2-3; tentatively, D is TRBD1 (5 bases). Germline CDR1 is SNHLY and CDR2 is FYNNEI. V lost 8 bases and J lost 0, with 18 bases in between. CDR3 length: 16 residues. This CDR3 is CASLIGAALSTDTQYF. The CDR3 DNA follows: TGTGCCAGCCTCATAGGGGCGGCACTTAGCACAGATACGCAGTATTTT.

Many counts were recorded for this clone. CDR3 DNA sequence: TGTGCCAGCAGCTTAGCGAACCAGGGGAACACTGAAGCTTTCTTT. This codes for CASSLANQGNTEAFF. The V and J genes are TRBV7-9 and TRBJ1-1, with D perhaps TRBD1 (5 bases). CDR1 and CDR2 from the germline V gene are SEHNR and FQNEAQ (reference sequence). The CDR3 is 15 amino acids. Trimming left V 0 bases short and J 1 base short, with 9 bases between.

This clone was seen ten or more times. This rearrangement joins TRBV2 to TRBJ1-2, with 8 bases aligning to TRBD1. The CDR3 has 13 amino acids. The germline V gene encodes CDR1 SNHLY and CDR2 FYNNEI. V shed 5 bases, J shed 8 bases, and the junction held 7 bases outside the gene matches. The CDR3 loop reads CASSPTGVVGYTF. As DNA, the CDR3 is TGTGCCAGCAGTCCGACAGGGGTGGTCGGCTACACCTTC.

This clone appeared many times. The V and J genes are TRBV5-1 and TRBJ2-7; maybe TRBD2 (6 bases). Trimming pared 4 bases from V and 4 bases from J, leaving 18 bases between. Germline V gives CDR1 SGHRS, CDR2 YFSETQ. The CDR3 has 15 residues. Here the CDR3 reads CASSKPGLGGYEQYF. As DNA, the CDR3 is TGCGCCAGCAGCAAACCGGGACTTGGGGGATACGAGCAGTACTTC. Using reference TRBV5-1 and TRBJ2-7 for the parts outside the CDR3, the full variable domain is KAGVTQTPRYLIKTRGQQVTLSCSPISGHRSVSWYQQTPGQGLQFLFEYFSETQRNKGNFPGRFSGRQFSNSRSEMNVSTLELGDSALYLCASSKPGLGGYEQYFGPGTRLTVT.

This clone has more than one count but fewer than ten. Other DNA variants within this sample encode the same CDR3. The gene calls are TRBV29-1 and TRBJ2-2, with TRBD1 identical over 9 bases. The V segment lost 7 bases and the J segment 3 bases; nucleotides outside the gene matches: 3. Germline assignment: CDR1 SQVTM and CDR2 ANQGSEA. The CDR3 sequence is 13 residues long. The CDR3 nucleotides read TGCAGCGCCGACAGGGGGTACACCGGGGAGCTGTTTTTT. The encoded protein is CSADRGYTGELFF.

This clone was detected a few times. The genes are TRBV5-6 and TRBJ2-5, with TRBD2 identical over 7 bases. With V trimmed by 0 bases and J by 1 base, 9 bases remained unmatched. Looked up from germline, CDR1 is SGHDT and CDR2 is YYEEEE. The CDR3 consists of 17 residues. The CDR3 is CASSLARLAAAQETQYF. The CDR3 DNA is TGTGCCAGCAGCTTGGCCAGGCTAGCGGCCGCCCAAGAGACCCAGTACTTC.

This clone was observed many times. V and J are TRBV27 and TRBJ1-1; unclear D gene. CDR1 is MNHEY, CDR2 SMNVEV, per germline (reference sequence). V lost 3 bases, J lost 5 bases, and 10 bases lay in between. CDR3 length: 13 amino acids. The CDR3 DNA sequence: TGTGCCAGCAGTTTTCGGGGTCGGACTGAAGCTTTCTTT. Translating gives CASSFRGRTEAFF.

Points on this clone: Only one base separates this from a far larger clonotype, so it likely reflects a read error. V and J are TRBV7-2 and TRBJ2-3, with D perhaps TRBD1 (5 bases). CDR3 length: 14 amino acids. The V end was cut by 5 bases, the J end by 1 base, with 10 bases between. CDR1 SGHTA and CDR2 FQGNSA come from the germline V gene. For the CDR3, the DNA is TGTGCCAGCAGCACGAGACAGCGCACAGATACGCAGTATTTT. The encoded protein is CASSTRQRTDTQYF.

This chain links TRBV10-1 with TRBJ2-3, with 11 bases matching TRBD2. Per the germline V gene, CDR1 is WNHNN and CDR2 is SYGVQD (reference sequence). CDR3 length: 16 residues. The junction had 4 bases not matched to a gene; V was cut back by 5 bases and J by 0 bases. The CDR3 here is CASSLTSGASTDTQYF. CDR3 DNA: TGCGCCAGCAGTTTGACTAGCGGGGCTAGCACAGATACGCAGTATTTT.

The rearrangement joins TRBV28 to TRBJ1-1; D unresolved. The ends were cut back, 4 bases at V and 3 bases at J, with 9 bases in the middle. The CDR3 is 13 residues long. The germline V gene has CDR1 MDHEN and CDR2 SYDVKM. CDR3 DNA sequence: TGTGCCAGCAGTTCCGCAGGCCACACTGAAGCTTTCTTT. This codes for CASSSAGHTEAFF.

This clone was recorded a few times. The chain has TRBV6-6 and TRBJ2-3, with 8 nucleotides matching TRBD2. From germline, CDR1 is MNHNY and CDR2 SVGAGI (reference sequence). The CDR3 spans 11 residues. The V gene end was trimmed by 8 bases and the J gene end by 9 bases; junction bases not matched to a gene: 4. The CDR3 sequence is CASLERGTQYF. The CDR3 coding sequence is TGTGCCAGCCTTGAGCGGGGGACGCAGTATTTT.

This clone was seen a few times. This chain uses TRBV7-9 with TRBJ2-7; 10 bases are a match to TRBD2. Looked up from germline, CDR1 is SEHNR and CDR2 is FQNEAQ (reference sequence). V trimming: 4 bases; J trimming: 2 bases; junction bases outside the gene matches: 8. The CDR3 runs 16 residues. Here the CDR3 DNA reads TGTGCCAGCAGCTATAGCTTAGCGGGGGGCCCCTACGAGCAGTACTTC. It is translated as CASSYSLAGGPYEQYF. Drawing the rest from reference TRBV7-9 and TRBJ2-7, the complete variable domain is DTGVSQNPRHKITKRGQNVTFRCDPISEHNRLYWYRQTLGQGPEFLTYFQNEAQLEKSRLLSDRFSAERPKGSFSTLEIQRTEQGDSAMYLCASSYSLAGGPYEQYFGPGTRLTVT.

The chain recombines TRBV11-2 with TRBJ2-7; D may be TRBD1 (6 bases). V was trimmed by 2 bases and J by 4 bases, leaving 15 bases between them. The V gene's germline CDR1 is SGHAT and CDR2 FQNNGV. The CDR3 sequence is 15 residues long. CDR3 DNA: TGTGCCAGCAGCTTATTGGAGACAGGTTCGTACGAGCAGTACTTC. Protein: CASSLLETGSYEQYF.

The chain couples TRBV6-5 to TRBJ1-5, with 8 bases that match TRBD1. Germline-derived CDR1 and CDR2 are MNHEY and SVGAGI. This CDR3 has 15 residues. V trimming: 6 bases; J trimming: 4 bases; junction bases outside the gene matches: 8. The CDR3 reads CASRKDRVGNQPQHF. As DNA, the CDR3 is TGTGCCAGCAGGAAGGACAGGGTAGGGAATCAGCCCCAGCATTTT.

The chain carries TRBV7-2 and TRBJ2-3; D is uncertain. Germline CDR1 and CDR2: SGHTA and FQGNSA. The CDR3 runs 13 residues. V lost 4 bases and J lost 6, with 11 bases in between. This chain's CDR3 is CASSYQAKDTQYF. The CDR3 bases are TGTGCCAGCAGCTATCAAGCTAAGGATACGCAGTATTTT.